Sequencing of this T cell receptor (beta chain) was carried out in a study of blood T cells in healthy people across ages. Study background: In model experiments, template switching was able to capture about one barcoded beta molecule for every two T cells that were present.

Primed by a sample-barcoded 5' primer and a J-beta primer mix, a second PCR proceeded for roughly 6 to 12 cycles. CDR3-containing paired-end reads numbered at least 2.5 million in each sample. In TCRdb, the 5' RACE reads were re-called with MiXCR into one record per CDR3 protein. The sample has about 1,800,000 distinct CDR3 sequences, under 30% seen once. Points from the study as a whole: Age brought a roughly linear fall in TCR beta diversity measured per million T cells.

Concerning this clonotype itself: Its antigen is not identified. The junction differs from germline at one of its ends, possibly a read error.

The amount of total RNA extracted per sample was at least 6 micrograms. The CDR3 has 13 amino acids. The germline CDR1 and CDR2 sequences are SGHTA and FQGNSA. The rearrangement uses TRBV7-2 and TRBJ1-4; D is undetermined. Sequenced: blood. This clonotype was sampled from a woman aged 30 to 39 in good health. The CDR3 region has the DNA TGTGGCAGCAGCTTCAGAACTAATGAAAAACTGTTTTTT. Its translation: CGSSFRTNEKLFF. Supplemented by reference TRBV7-2 and TRBJ1-4, the full variable domain reads GAGVSQSPSNKVTEKGKDVELRCDPISGHTALYWYRQSLGQGLEFLIYFQGNSAPDKSGLPSDRFSAERTGGSVSTLTIQRTQQEDSAVYLCGSSFRTNEKLFFGSGTQLSVL.